This is a list of T cell receptor beta chains from one sample in a study of preoperative IRX-2 immunotherapy in early breast cancer. Assay used: immunoSEQ multiplex PCR; TCRdb lists only in-frame clones, some missing. The sample lists about 62,000 clones, roughly 94% occurring once. Sampling was carried out from a patient treated with IRX-2 immunotherapy. The origin of the receptors is a human donor with breast cancer. The CDR3 runs from the conserved cysteine through the conserved F or W. The order of the fields is clone size, D gene, J gene, V gene, CDR3 DNA, CDR3 protein. A D gene is named only where the DNA matches it firmly. A clone size is listed for some rows: how often the clone was seen (once, few, many), or a class if it is expanded.

clone size: .
D gene: .
J gene: TRBJ2-2
V gene: TRBV29-1
CDR3 DNA: TGCAGCGTTGGAGATAGGGGAAACACCGGGGAGCTGTTTTTT
CDR3 protein: CSVGDRGNTGELFF

clone size: once
D gene: .
J gene: TRBJ1-4
V gene: TRBV5-1
CDR3 DNA: TGCGCCAGCAGCTTGAATGGAGAAAAACTGTTTTTT
CDR3 protein: CASSLNGEKLFF

clone size: few
D gene: TRBD1
J gene: TRBJ1-1
V gene: TRBV30
CDR3 DNA: TGTGCCTGGAACCCTCTGGACAGGACTGAAGCTTTCTTT
CDR3 protein: CAWNPLDRTEAFF

clone size: .
D gene: .
J gene: TRBJ1-2
V gene: TRBV19
CDR3 DNA: TGTGCCAGTAGAGGTCTCGGTAAGAGGGTTGGCGGCTACACCTTC
CDR3 protein: CASRGLGKRVGGYTF

clone size: .
D gene: TRBD2
J gene: TRBJ2-7
V gene: TRBV2
CDR3 DNA: TGTGCCAGCAGTGCTGGGACTAGCGGCTACGAGCAGTACTTC
CDR3 protein: CASSAGTSGYEQYF

clone size: .
D gene: .
J gene: TRBJ1-1
V gene: TRBV18
CDR3 DNA: TGTGCCAGCTCATACCTCCGGGACGGGAACACTGAAGCTTTCTTT
CDR3 protein: CASSYLRDGNTEAFF

clone size: .
D gene: .
J gene: TRBJ2-3
V gene: TRBV7-9
CDR3 DNA: TGTGCCAGCAGCATAAGCACAGATACGCAGTATTTT
CDR3 protein: CASSISTDTQYF

clone size: .
D gene: .
J gene: TRBJ2-7
V gene: TRBV7-9
CDR3 DNA: TGTGCCAGCAGCTTAATCGGTGTTTACGAGCAGTACTTC
CDR3 protein: CASSLIGVYEQYF

clone size: .
D gene: .
J gene: TRBJ1-1
V gene: TRBV11-2
CDR3 DNA: TGTGCCAGCAGTATTAGCCGGGGCACTGAAGCTTTCTTT
CDR3 protein: CASSISRGTEAFF

clone size: few
D gene: .
J gene: TRBJ2-1
V gene: TRBV7-9
CDR3 DNA: TGTGCCAGCAGCCCACGACTCGCCAGCGGTTCCTACAATGAGCAGTTCTTC
CDR3 protein: CASSPRLASGSYNEQFF

clone size: .
D gene: TRBD2
J gene: TRBJ2-7
V gene: TRBV7-8
CDR3 DNA: TGTGCCAGCAGCTTAACTAGCGGGATGTACGAGCAGTACTTC
CDR3 protein: CASSLTSGMYEQYF

clone size: .
D gene: .
J gene: TRBJ1-1
V gene: TRBV7-2
CDR3 DNA: TGTGCCAGCAGCTTAGGGGCCCTTGGGACTGAAGCTTTCTTT
CDR3 protein: CASSLGALGTEAFF

clone size: .
D gene: TRBD2
J gene: TRBJ2-3
V gene: TRBV4-3
CDR3 DNA: TGCGCCAGCAGCCAACTAGCGGGGGGTATCACAGATACGCAGTATTTT
CDR3 protein: CASSQLAGGITDTQYF

clone size: once
D gene: .
J gene: TRBJ1-5
V gene: TRBV7-2
CDR3 DNA: TGTGCCAGCAGCTTAACGTGGGCAAACAATCAGCCCCAGCATTTT
CDR3 protein: CASSLTWANNQPQHF

clone size: .
D gene: .
J gene: TRBJ2-5
V gene: TRBV2
CDR3 DNA: TGTGCCAGCAGTGAAAAACAGGGATGGGGCAAAGAGACCCAGTACTTC
CDR3 protein: CASSEKQGWGKETQYF

clone size: .
D gene: .
J gene: TRBJ2-5
V gene: TRBV9
CDR3 DNA: TGTGCCAGCAGCCCCCTCAAGGGGACCCAGTACTTC
CDR3 protein: CASSPLKGTQYF

clone size: .
D gene: .
J gene: TRBJ2-1
V gene: TRBV29-1
CDR3 DNA: TGCAGCGTAGAACGAGTGGGCAATGAGCAGTTCTTC
CDR3 protein: CSVERVGNEQFF

clone size: .
D gene: .
J gene: TRBJ2-7
V gene: TRBV7-8
CDR3 DNA: TGTGCCAGCAGCTTAGAGGGCGTCAAGGGCGAGCAGTACTTC
CDR3 protein: CASSLEGVKGEQYF

clone size: .
D gene: .
J gene: TRBJ2-5
V gene: TRBV27
CDR3 DNA: TGTGCCAGCAGTCCCCACCCGCGGAGGCGGGGAGAGACCCAGTACTTC
CDR3 protein: CASSPHPRRRGETQYF

clone size: .
D gene: TRBD2
J gene: TRBJ2-1
V gene: TRBV18
CDR3 DNA: TGTGCCAGCTCACTCGGACTAGCGGGGAGGGGGGATGAGCAGTTCTTC
CDR3 protein: CASSLGLAGRGDEQFF

clone size: .
D gene: .
J gene: TRBJ2-5
V gene: TRBV7-2
CDR3 DNA: TGTGCCAGCAGCATCCGGGGGAGTCCCCAAGAGACCCAGTACTTC
CDR3 protein: CASSIRGSPQETQYF

clone size: .
D gene: .
J gene: TRBJ2-2
V gene: TRBV21-1
CDR3 DNA: TGTGCCAGCAGCAAAGGTGGGACTAGCGGAGCGCCGAACACCGGGGAGCTGTTTTTT
CDR3 protein: CASSKGGTSGAPNTGELFF

clone size: .
D gene: TRBD1
J gene: TRBJ1-2
V gene: TRBV29-1
CDR3 DNA: TGCAGCGTTAGAGGGACAGAAGATAACTATGGCTACACCTTC
CDR3 protein: CSVRGTEDNYGYTF

clone size: .
D gene: TRBD1
J gene: TRBJ2-5
V gene: TRBV9
CDR3 DNA: TGTGCCAGCAGCGTAGCAGGGGGCGCGGGAGAGACCCAGTACTTC
CDR3 protein: CASSVAGGAGETQYF

clone size: .
D gene: .
J gene: TRBJ1-5
V gene: TRBV6-1
CDR3 DNA: TGTGCCAGCAGTGCCTGGGGGGCGAGATATCCCCAGCATTTT
CDR3 protein: CASSAWGARYPQHF

clone size: .
D gene: TRBD1
J gene: TRBJ1-2
V gene: TRBV15
CDR3 DNA: TGTGCCACCAGCAGAGACAGGGGGGGATATGGCTACACCTTC
CDR3 protein: CATSRDRGGYGYTF

clone size: .
D gene: .
J gene: TRBJ1-1
V gene: TRBV4-3
CDR3 DNA: TGCGCCAGCAGCCAAGGGGGACACATGAACACTGAAGCTTTCTTT
CDR3 protein: CASSQGGHMNTEAFF

clone size: once
D gene: TRBD1
J gene: TRBJ2-2
V gene: TRBV4-2
CDR3 DNA: TGTGCCAGCAGCCCAGGGGCAGGGGGCCCCTTGAACACCGGGGAGCTGTTTTTT
CDR3 protein: CASSPGAGGPLNTGELFF

clone size: .
D gene: TRBD1
J gene: TRBJ2-1
V gene: TRBV4-3
CDR3 DNA: TGCGCCAGCAGGCACAGGGGGTCATGGGGTGAGCAGTTCTTC
CDR3 protein: CASRHRGSWGEQFF

clone size: .
D gene: .
J gene: TRBJ2-4
V gene: TRBV19
CDR3 DNA: TGTGCCAGTAGTATCCGCCAAATAGCGGCAACCCGGTGGGACAAAAACATTCAGTACTTC
CDR3 protein: CASSIRQIAATRWDKNIQYF

clone size: .
D gene: .
J gene: TRBJ2-7
V gene: TRBV29-1
CDR3 DNA: TGCAGCGTTGAAGGGACGACAGCCTACGAGCAGTACTTC
CDR3 protein: CSVEGTTAYEQYF

clone size: .
D gene: TRBD1
J gene: TRBJ1-5
V gene: TRBV5-6
CDR3 DNA: TGTGCCAGCAGCCGACACAGGGGGGAGCCCCAGCATTTT
CDR3 protein: CASSRHRGEPQHF

clone size: .
D gene: TRBD1
J gene: TRBJ2-1
V gene: TRBV7-9
CDR3 DNA: TGTGCCAGCAGCTTTTCGCTCCGGGACAGGGACAATGAGCAGTTCTTC
CDR3 protein: CASSFSLRDRDNEQFF

clone size: .
D gene: TRBD2
J gene: TRBJ2-7
V gene: TRBV11-2
CDR3 DNA: TGTGCCAGCAGCAGAAGCGGGAGTCGGTACGAGCAGTACTTC
CDR3 protein: CASSRSGSRYEQYF

clone size: .
D gene: TRBD2
J gene: TRBJ2-5
V gene: TRBV7-7
CDR3 DNA: TGTGCCAGCACCGTACTAGCGGGCTTCCAAGAGACCCAGTACTTC
CDR3 protein: CASTVLAGFQETQYF

clone size: .
D gene: TRBD1
J gene: TRBJ1-3
V gene: TRBV9
CDR3 DNA: TGTGCCAGCGGGCGACAGGGGGCAGGTGGAAACACCATATATTTT
CDR3 protein: CASGRQGAGGNTIYF

clone size: .
D gene: TRBD2
J gene: TRBJ2-7
V gene: TRBV27
CDR3 DNA: TGTGCCAGCAGTTTCAACCTAGCGGGAGGATGGCACGAGCAGTACTTC
CDR3 protein: CASSFNLAGGWHEQYF

clone size: .
D gene: .
J gene: TRBJ2-7
V gene: TRBV5-6
CDR3 DNA: TGTGCCAGCAGCCCCAACCAGGGGTCCGAGCAGTACTTC
CDR3 protein: CASSPNQGSEQYF

clone size: once
D gene: .
J gene: TRBJ2-3
V gene: TRBV18
CDR3 DNA: TGTGCCAGCTCACTGGAGACTAGCACAGATACGCAGTATTTT
CDR3 protein: CASSLETSTDTQYF

clone size: .
D gene: .
J gene: TRBJ1-2
V gene: TRBV27
CDR3 DNA: TGTGCCAGCAGTCCCCTTGACAGGACCTATGTCCGCTACACCTTC
CDR3 protein: CASSPLDRTYVRYTF

clone size: .
D gene: TRBD2
J gene: TRBJ2-7
V gene: TRBV7-2
CDR3 DNA: TGTGCCAGCAGCGTAAGACTAGCGGGTTCTGGCGAGCAGTACTTC
CDR3 protein: CASSVRLAGSGEQYF

clone size: .
D gene: TRBD2
J gene: TRBJ2-1
V gene: TRBV4-1
CDR3 DNA: TGCGCCAGCAGCCAAGATCCTAGCGGGACCTCCTACAATGAGCAGTTCTTC
CDR3 protein: CASSQDPSGTSYNEQFF

clone size: .
D gene: .
J gene: TRBJ1-5
V gene: TRBV18
CDR3 DNA: TGTGCCAGCTCACCTCAGGGAGGCAATCAGCCCCAGCATTTT
CDR3 protein: CASSPQGGNQPQHF

clone size: once
D gene: TRBD1
J gene: TRBJ2-3
V gene: TRBV4-3
CDR3 DNA: TGCGCCAGCAGCCAAGGGGACAGGGGCACAGATACGCAGTATTTT
CDR3 protein: CASSQGDRGTDTQYF

clone size: .
D gene: .
J gene: TRBJ1-3
V gene: TRBV18
CDR3 DNA: TGTGCCAGCTCACCGCCAGACTCTGGAAACACCATATATTTT
CDR3 protein: CASSPPDSGNTIYF

clone size: .
D gene: TRBD1
J gene: TRBJ2-2
V gene: TRBV10-3
CDR3 DNA: TGTGCCATCAGTGAGCCCGGGACAGGGGGCGGAACCGGGGAGCTGTTTTTT
CDR3 protein: CAISEPGTGGGTGELFF

clone size: .
D gene: .
J gene: TRBJ2-1
V gene: TRBV9
CDR3 DNA: TGTGCCAGCCATGACGGGAGCTCCTACAATGAGCAGTTCTTC
CDR3 protein: CASHDGSSYNEQFF

clone size: .
D gene: .
J gene: TRBJ2-3
V gene: TRBV5-6
CDR3 DNA: TGTGCCAGCAGCTTGGGAGGGGCCGAGGCAGATACGCAGTATTTT
CDR3 protein: CASSLGGAEADTQYF

clone size: .
D gene: TRBD2
J gene: TRBJ2-1
V gene: TRBV5-6
CDR3 DNA: TGTGCCAGCAGCTTGGCCGTCAGCGGGGTACTTTGGGAGCAGTTCTTC
CDR3 protein: CASSLAVSGVLWEQFF

clone size: once
D gene: TRBD1
J gene: TRBJ2-7
V gene: TRBV23-1
CDR3 DNA: TGCGCCAGCAGTCAATCGAGGGCTCGGGACAGGGGGTTATACGAGCAGTACTTC
CDR3 protein: CASSQSRARDRGLYEQYF

clone size: .
D gene: .
J gene: TRBJ2-1
V gene: TRBV7-2
CDR3 DNA: TGTGCCAGCAGCCCTTCAAGCTCCTACAATGAGCAGTTCTTC
CDR3 protein: CASSPSSSYNEQFF

clone size: .
D gene: .
J gene: TRBJ2-5
V gene: TRBV5-1
CDR3 DNA: TGCGCCAGCAGCTTGACACCCAATATTCCGGGAGAAGAGACCCAGTACTTC
CDR3 protein: CASSLTPNIPGEETQYF